This TCR beta chain is from a study of blood T cell repertoires in COVID-19. Study information: Acute-phase and convalescent COVID-19 samples originated in the United States, Italy and Spain. In each case, the material was cDNA or gDNA derived from T cells, B-cell-depleted T cells, or PBMCs.

Per the study methods: The authors estimated nucleated cell counts from reference gene primer amplification. This table comes from immunoSEQ multiplex PCR, and its TCRdb copy is limited to in-frame clones, with some not included. The D gene and trimming were derived from the DNA, and the V and J assignments and clone size from that table. Of 150,000 to 200,000 clones in the sample, 80% to 90% are singletons; the top ten hold approximately 2%. The sequencing input was peripheral blood. The TCR sequence derives from a man younger than 35 who had recovered from COVID-19.

The CDR3 DNA sequence: TGTGCCAGCAGTTCGTTAGCGGGGGAGGGCAATGAGCAGTTCTTC. This encodes CASSSLAGEGNEQFF. V gene TRBV6-4 combines with J gene TRBJ2-1; 9 positions agree with TRBD2. J lost 6 bases, V lost 5 bases, and 8 bases had no gene match. CDR3 length equals 15 residues. Per germline, CDR1 MRHNA and CDR2 SNTAGT.